The 23 T cell receptor beta chains below come from one sample, sequenced in a study of blood T cell repertoires in COVID-19. Produced via immunoSEQ multiplex PCR; TCRdb's table is partial and in-frame only. The sample yields around 480,000 clones, about 87% seen once. Sample: peripheral blood. The receptor source for this set is a woman in her forties or fifties with COVID-19, enrolled during active disease.

The V and J genes are TRBV30 and TRBJ1-2; TRBD1 is a possible D gene (5 bases). CDR3 length equals 13 residues. The V end lost 0 bases, the J end lost 8 bases, and 13 bases lay between the germline ends. CDR1 and CDR2 from the germline V gene are GTSNPN and SVGIG (reference sequence). In nucleotides, the CDR3 is TGTGCCTGGAGTGTACCTGGGGCAGACGGCTACACCTTC. Encoded protein: CAWSVPGADGYTF.

The chain carries TRBV29-1 and TRBJ2-2; D gene ambiguous. Germline-derived CDR1 and CDR2 are SQVTM and ANQGSEA. The V end lost 5 bases, the J end lost 2 bases, and 9 bases lay between the germline ends. The CDR3 covers 13 residues. DNA of the CDR3: TGCAGCGTTCCGCAGGCCAACACCGGGGAGCTGTTTTTT. It encodes CSVPQANTGELFF.

This chain links TRBV12-3 or TRBV12-4 with TRBJ1-2; TRBD1 is a possible D gene (6 bases). V was shortened by 3 bases and J by 10 bases, with 9 bases between the two germline ends. The length of the CDR3 is 11 residues. The CDR3 DNA reads TGTGCCAGCAGTTTGGTGGGACACTACACCTTC. Protein: CASSLVGHYTF.

The chain couples TRBV11-2 to TRBJ1-1, with D tentatively TRBD1 (5 bases). Trimming took 6 bases from V and 1 from J, leaving 15 bases between them. Germline lookup yields CDR1 SGHAT and CDR2 FQNNGV. The CDR3 length is 15 residues. The CDR3 is CASSHSRGGNTEAFF. The CDR3 region has the DNA TGTGCCAGCAGTCATTCGCGGGGGGGGAACACTGAAGCTTTCTTT.

The genes are TRBV29-1 and TRBJ2-2; 9 positions match TRBD1. Unmatched junction bases numbered 1, after V lost 2 bases and J lost 6 bases. CDR1 SQVTM and CDR2 ANQGSEA come from the germline V gene. This CDR3 comprises 13 residues. In DNA form, the CDR3 reads TGCAGCGTTGAACGGGACAGGGCCGGGGAGCTGTTTTTT. Amino acids: CSVERDRAGELFF.

V and J are TRBV5-6 and TRBJ1-5, with no clear D. CDR3 length: 15 residues. The germline V gene encodes CDR1 SGHDT and CDR2 YYEEEE. V was clipped by 0 bases and J by 4 bases, with 11 bases between them. The CDR3 protein is CASSLGRQTNQPQHF. The CDR3 nucleotides read TGTGCCAGCAGCTTGGGACGCCAGACAAATCAGCCCCAGCATTTT.

The rearrangement links TRBV5-1 to TRBJ1-4, with TRBD1 matching over 9 bases. The CDR3 sequence is 14 residues long. Germline V CDR1 and CDR2: SGHRS, YFSETQ. The V segment lost 0 bases and the J segment 10 bases; nucleotides outside the gene matches: 4. The CDR3 DNA reads TGCGCCAGCAGCTTGGGGGACAGGGCGGGAAAACTGTTTTTT. Amino acid sequence: CASSLGDRAGKLFF.

The chain employs TRBV7-8 and TRBJ1-5, with D unclear. Germline CDR1 is SGHVS and CDR2 is FQNEAQ. This CDR3 region has 16 residues. The CDR3: CAISRGRVARNQPQHF. The CDR3 coding sequence is TGTGCTATCAGCCGAGGGAGAGTAGCTAGGAATCAGCCCCAGCATTTT.

This chain connects TRBV6-5 to TRBJ2-7; possibly TRBD1 for D (6 bases). Trimming removed 7 bases at V and 0 bases at J, with 10 bases between. CDR1 MNHEY and CDR2 SVGAGI come from the germline V gene. This CDR3 region has 13 residues. CDR3 region: CASNTGSSYEQYF. CDR3 nucleotide sequence: TGTGCCAGCAACACAGGGTCCTCCTACGAGCAGTACTTC.

The chain combines TRBV28 with TRBJ1-1, with 10 bases identical to TRBD1. J lost 3 bases, V lost 10 bases, and 8 bases had no gene match. CDR3 length equals 14 residues. Germline V gene lookup returns CDR1 MDHEN and CDR2 SYDVKM. In nucleotides, the CDR3 is TGTGCCACTGGACGGACAGGGGGGGACACTGAAGCTTTCTTT. The encoded protein is CATGRTGGDTEAFF.

This clone has just one count. The chain recombines TRBV5-8 with TRBJ1-2; no clear D gene. Trimming left V 0 bases short and J 5 bases short, with 8 bases between. The germline gives CDR1 SGHTS, CDR2 YDEGEE. This CDR3 region has 13 residues. The CDR3 bases are TGTGCCAGCAGCTTGGAAAAGCATTATGGCTACACCTTC. Protein sequence: CASSLEKHYGYTF. The whole variable domain, filled in from reference TRBV5-8 and TRBJ1-2, reads EAGVTQSPTHLIKTRGQQATLRCSPISGHTSVYWYQQALGLGLQFLLWYDEGEERNRGNFPPRFSGRQFPNYSSELNVNALELEDSALYLCASSLEKHYGYTFGSGTRLTVV.

This chain joins TRBV21-1 and TRBJ2-5; TRBD2 is the table's D call and was not checked against the DNA. TRBV21-1 is a known pseudogene. The CDR3 totals 17 residues. The CDR3 spells CASSPSKGGGAQETQYF. The CDR3 nucleotides are TGTGCCAGCAGCCCTTCCAAGGGCGGGGGGGCCCAAGAGACCCAGTACTTC.

The chain uses TRBV6-1 and TRBJ2-1, with D possibly TRBD2 on 7 matching bases. The CDR3 has 16 residues. The V and J ends lost 0 bases and 9 bases respectively, with 18 bases between them. From germline, CDR1 is MNHNS and CDR2 SASEGT. The CDR3 nucleotides are TGTGCCAGCAGTGAAGCACGAGGGGCGGGGGCCGCTGAGCAGTTCTTC. Its protein is CASSEARGAGAAEQFF.

The genes are TRBV19 and TRBJ2-1, with D perhaps TRBD2 (7 bases). There are 15 residues in the CDR3. Trimming removed 3 bases from V and 4 bases from J, with 13 bases in between. Germline V lookup: CDR1 LNHDA, CDR2 SQIVND (reference sequence). CDR3 sequence: CASSIPGGRYNEQFF. Written as DNA, the CDR3 is TGTGCCAGTAGTATCCCCGGGGGGCGTTACAATGAGCAGTTCTTC.

This sequence joins TRBV18 and TRBJ1-1; a possible D gene is TRBD1 (6 bases). CDR3 length equals 14 residues. Germline V gene lookup returns CDR1 KGHSH and CDR2 LQKENI. Trimming pared 3 bases from V and 0 bases from J, leaving 8 bases between. The CDR3 coding sequence is TGTGCCAGCTCACCGGGACACCTGAACACTGAAGCTTTCTTT. This translates into CASSPGHLNTEAFF.

The chain carries TRBV24-1 and TRBJ2-6; TRBD1 aligns across 7 bases. Germline V gene data show CDR1 as KGHDR and CDR2 as SFDVKD. The ends lost 9 bases at V and 2 bases at J; junction bases unmatched: 3. The CDR3 length is 14 residues. The CDR3 here is CATSGTAGANVLTF. In nucleotides, the CDR3 is TGTGCCACCTCAGGGACAGCTGGGGCCAACGTCCTGACTTTC.

This chain joins TRBV15 and TRBJ1-6; perhaps TRBD1 as D (6 bases). The V end was cut by 4 bases, the J end by 11 bases, with 18 bases between. Germline-derived CDR1 and CDR2 are LNHNV and YYDKDF (reference sequence). This CDR3 is 15 amino acids long. As DNA, the CDR3 is TGTGCCACCAGCAAAATAACAGGGCATCGAGCACCCCTCCACTTT. Its protein product is CATSKITGHRAPLHF.

The rearrangement links TRBV6-6 to TRBJ2-2, with 7 bases fitting TRBD1. The V segment lost 5 bases and the J segment 5 bases; nucleotides outside the gene matches: 17. Germline CDR1 and CDR2: MNHNY and SVGAGI (reference sequence). This CDR3 is built from 18 residues. This CDR3 is CASSRRQGVGGETGELFF. CDR3 nucleotide sequence: TGTGCCAGCAGTCGGCGGCAGGGGGTTGGAGGAGAGACCGGGGAGCTGTTTTTT.

V is TRBV7-3 and J is TRBJ2-6; tentatively, D is TRBD1 (5 bases). Per germline, CDR1 SGHTA and CDR2 FQGTGA. The V gene lost 1 base and the J gene lost 4 bases, with 8 bases spanning the gap. The CDR3 spans 15 residues. CDR3 amino acids: CASSLIAGGANVLTF. CDR3 bases: TGTGCCAGCAGCTTAATTGCAGGGGGGGCCAACGTCCTGACTTTC.

The chain has TRBV6-5 and TRBJ1-1, with TRBD1 as a possible D gene (5 bases). The CDR3 is 12 residues long. V lost 8 bases and J 5 bases, leaving 12 bases between the germline ends. Germline assignment: CDR1 MNHEY and CDR2 SVGAGI. CDR3 nucleotides: TGTGCCAGCGGCCTGCGGGGGACTGAAGCTTTCTTT. It encodes CASGLRGTEAFF.

This chain links TRBV7-2 with TRBJ2-1; D perhaps matches TRBD1 (5 bases). Per germline, CDR1 SGHTA and CDR2 FQGNSA. V lost 5 bases to trimming and J lost 2 bases, with 10 bases between them. The CDR3 runs to 14 residues. CDR3 in amino acids: CASSPRGPYNEQFF. CDR3 sequence (DNA): TGTGCCAGCAGCCCAAGGGGCCCCTACAATGAGCAGTTCTTC.

The chain carries TRBV5-6 and TRBJ1-6; D not resolved. Trimming took off 3 bases at V and 2 bases at J, with 9 bases between the two ends. Per the germline V gene, CDR1 is SGHDT and CDR2 is YYEEEE. The CDR3 loop spans 15 amino acids. The CDR3 coding sequence is TGTGCCAGCAGCTGGCAGGCCGCCTATAATTCACCCCTCCACTTT. It yields the protein CASSWQAAYNSPLHF.

The CDR3 sequence: CASSLAKDRGRPETQYF. The CDR3 DNA follows: TGTGCCAGCAGCTTAGCCAAAGACAGGGGGCGCCCAGAGACCCAGTACTTC. The chain recombines TRBV11-3 with TRBJ2-5; 10 bases are shared with TRBD1. Per germline, CDR1 SGHNT and CDR2 YENEEA. The trim removed 1 base at V and 4 bases at J, leaving 9 bases unmatched. The CDR3 is made up of 17 amino acids.